This T cell receptor (beta chain) was identified in a study of identical twins. V shed 1 base and J shed 0 bases, with 10 bases lying between them. This CDR3 contains 15 residues. Germline V gene sequence: CDR1 DFQATT, CDR2 SNEGSKA (reference sequence). TCRdb ran MiXCR on the 5' RACE reads and lists one entry per CDR3 protein. The table includes hundreds of thousands of distinct CDR3 sequences, around a sixth detected once. This same sample was also taken into another study, of T cells expressing NK-cell markers.

The sequence derives from a woman under 30 in good health. This chain links TRBV20-1 with TRBJ2-1; D remains unclear. Sequenced sample: PBMCs. CDR3 nucleotide sequence: TGCAGTGCTAGAGGACCTTCGAGCTCCTACAATGAGCAGTTCTTC. Protein: CSARGPSSSYNEQFF.